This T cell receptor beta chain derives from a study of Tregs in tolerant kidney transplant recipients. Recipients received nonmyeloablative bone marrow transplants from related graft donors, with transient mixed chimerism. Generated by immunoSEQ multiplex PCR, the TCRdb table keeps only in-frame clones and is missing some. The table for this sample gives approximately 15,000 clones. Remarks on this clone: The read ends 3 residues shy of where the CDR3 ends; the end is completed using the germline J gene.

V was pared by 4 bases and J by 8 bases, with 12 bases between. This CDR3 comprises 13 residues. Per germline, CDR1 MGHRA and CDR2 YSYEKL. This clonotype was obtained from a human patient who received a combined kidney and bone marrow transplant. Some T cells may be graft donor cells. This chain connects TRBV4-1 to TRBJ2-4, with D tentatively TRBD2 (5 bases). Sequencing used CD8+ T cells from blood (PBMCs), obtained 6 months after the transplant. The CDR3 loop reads CASSLRRNDIQYF. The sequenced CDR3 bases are TGCGCCAGCAGCCTCAGGAGGAACGACATT.